These T cell receptor beta chains were read from a single sample in a study of control samples from healthy donors and cancer patients. The table came from immunoSEQ multiplex PCR; TCRdb's copy has only in-frame clones and leaves some out. The sample has approximately 71,000 clones, roughly 89% seen once. Input material: PBMCs. Receptors originate from a man between 60 and 75 years old with lung cancer. The CDR3 runs from the conserved cysteine through the conserved F or W. A D gene is named only where the DNA matches it firmly. Not all rows give a size; the values are once, few, many and, for expanded clones, a class.

abundance,d_gene,j_gene,v_gene,CDR3nt,CDR3aa
NA,NA,TRBJ1-2,TRBV6-1,TGTGCCAGCAGTGAAGGGGGCGGGGACCTAGGCTACACCTTC,CASSEGGGDLGYTF
NA,NA,TRBJ1-5,TRBV6-5,TGTGCCACCGCAATGGGGGGCTTCAATCAGCCCCAGCATTTT,CATAMGGFNQPQHF
NA,NA,TRBJ1-2,TRBV29-1,TGCAGCGTTGAAGTTCTGCGAGCAGGGTTTAGTAACTATGGCTACACCTTC,CSVEVLRAGFSNYGYTF
NA,NA,TRBJ2-3,TRBV2,TGTGCCAGCCTTTACTACGGTAATACGCAGTATTTT,CASLYYGNTQYF
NA,NA,TRBJ2-5,TRBV5-4,TGTGCCAGCAGCTTTCAAGAGCAAGGCGGTGAGACCCAGTACTTC,CASSFQEQGGETQYF
NA,NA,TRBJ1-3,TRBV30,TGTGCCTGGAAAGAGGCAAGTGGAAACACCATATATTTT,CAWKEASGNTIYF
NA,NA,TRBJ1-2,TRBV19,TGTGCCAGTAGTCCCTTAGTGGGGTATTATGGCTACACCTTC,CASSPLVGYYGYTF
NA,NA,TRBJ1-2,TRBV24-1,TGTGCCACCAGTGATCGGACCGAGGCGTATGGCTACACCTTC,CATSDRTEAYGYTF
NA,NA,TRBJ1-3,TRBV6-6,TGTGCCAGCAGTTACTATCGGGTGGGGCGGAGCACCATATATTTT,CASSYYRVGRSTIYF
NA,NA,TRBJ2-7,TRBV5-5,TGTGCCAGCAGTTTTGGAGGCTACGAGCAGTACTTC,CASSFGGYEQYF
NA,TRBD1,TRBJ2-3,TRBV9,TGTGCCAGCAGCGAGGGGGCGACTAGCACAGATACGCAGTATTTT,CASSEGATSTDTQYF
once,NA,TRBJ2-3,TRBV12-5,TGTGCTAGTGGTTTGGTGGTTAGCACAGATACGCAGTATTTT,CASGLVVSTDTQYF
NA,NA,TRBJ2-3,TRBV11-2,TGTGCCAGCAGCCGTCGCCCCACAGGTGGCACAGATACGCAGTATTTT,CASSRRPTGGTDTQYF
NA,NA,TRBJ1-6,TRBV11-3,TGTGCCAGCAGCTTAGTCCGTCCAGGGTACCCTTCACCCCTCCACTTT,CASSLVRPGYPSPLHF
NA,NA,TRBJ1-1,TRBV30,TGTGCCTGGAGTGTACTGGCCGTGAACACTGAAGCTTTCTTT,CAWSVLAVNTEAFF
NA,NA,TRBJ2-1,TRBV6-5,TGTGCCAGCACCTACACCCGCGGGGACTACAATGAGCAGTTCTTC,CASTYTRGDYNEQFF
NA,NA,TRBJ1-5,TRBV30,TGTGCCTGGAAACAGGGAGATCAGCCCCAGCATTTT,CAWKQGDQPQHF
NA,NA,TRBJ2-5,TRBV5-1,TGCGCCAGCAGCTTGGTGGCGTCAGGACAGACCCAGTACTTC,CASSLVASGQTQYF
few,NA,TRBJ1-3,TRBV5-6,TGTGCCAGCAGCTCCCAGAGTACCTCTGGAAACACCATATATTTT,CASSSQSTSGNTIYF
NA,NA,TRBJ2-7,TRBV11-3,TGTGCCAGCAGCTTAGTATTGGGAGGCGAGCAGTACTTC,CASSLVLGGEQYF
NA,NA,TRBJ2-5,TRBV7-7,TGTGCCAGCAGCTTAGCCACGGGACAAGGAGGGGAGACCCAGTACTTC,CASSLATGQGGETQYF
NA,NA,TRBJ2-4,TRBV6-5,TGTGCCAGCAGCCTTAGTCAGGGGGCCAAAAACATTCAGTACTTC,CASSLSQGAKNIQYF
NA,NA,TRBJ1-4,TRBV7-9,TGTGCCAGCAGCTTACAGGCAACTAATGAAAAACTGTTTTTT,CASSLQATNEKLFF
NA,NA,TRBJ2-3,TRBV27,TGTGCCAGCAGTTTATGGGCACAAAGCACAGATACGCAGTATTTT,CASSLWAQSTDTQYF
NA,TRBD2,TRBJ2-3,TRBV18,TGTGCCAGCTCACCAGGTAGACTAGCGGGGTCCACAGATACGCAGTATTTT,CASSPGRLAGSTDTQYF
NA,NA,TRBJ1-1,TRBV6-6,TGTGCCAGCAGTTACTCCGCGGGCACTGAAGCTTTCTTT,CASSYSAGTEAFF
NA,NA,TRBJ1-1,TRBV6-1,TGTGCCAGCAGTGAGGGACGACCGGGCACTGAAGCTTTCTTT,CASSEGRPGTEAFF
NA,TRBD2,TRBJ2-1,TRBV14,TGTGCCAGCAGCCAGTCCCGTGTAGCGGGGGGTTTCGGTGAGCAGTTCTTC,CASSQSRVAGGFGEQFF
NA,TRBD1,TRBJ2-2,TRBV3-1/TRBV3-2,TGTGCCAGCAGCCAGCAGGGGGCAGCCGGGGAGCTGTTTTTT,CASSQQGAAGELFF
NA,NA,TRBJ1-1,TRBV7-3,TGTGCCAGCAGTGCTAGTGGGTCGAACACTGAAGCTTTCTTT,CASSASGSNTEAFF
NA,TRBD1,TRBJ1-4,TRBV6-1,TGTGCCAGCAGTGAGGGGACAGGGAAAGCAAAACTGTTTTTT,CASSEGTGKAKLFF
NA,TRBD2,TRBJ2-7,TRBV11-2,TGTGCCAGCAGCCAATATCCGGGACTAGCGGGGCCTTACGAGCAGTACTTC,CASSQYPGLAGPYEQYF
NA,TRBD1,TRBJ2-2,TRBV6-4,TGTGCCAGCGGAAGGACAGGTTCGGGCACCGGGGAGCTGTTTTTT,CASGRTGSGTGELFF
NA,NA,TRBJ1-1,TRBV9,TGTGCCACCCAGCGAGAGGGGAACACTGAAGCTTTCTTT,CATQREGNTEAFF
NA,NA,TRBJ1-1,TRBV7-3,TGTGCCAGCAGACCAACTCCAGGGTTAGCTTTCTTT,CASRPTPGLAFF
NA,NA,TRBJ2-2,TRBV29-1,TGCAGCGTTGGGCAGGGAAGCACCGGGGAGCTGTTTTTT,CSVGQGSTGELFF
NA,TRBD1,TRBJ2-4,TRBV5-1,TGCGCCAGCAGCCCGGACTCAGGGGGCAACATTCAGTACTTC,CASSPDSGGNIQYF
NA,TRBD1,TRBJ1-1,TRBV6-5,TGTGCCAGCAGTTCGGAACAGGGGCCGCCGCGAGCTTTCTTT,CASSSEQGPPRAFF
NA,NA,TRBJ2-2,TRBV3-1/TRBV3-2,TGTGCCAGCTGCGGCCTAACGAACACCGGGGAGCTGTTTTTT,CASCGLTNTGELFF
NA,NA,TRBJ1-5,TRBV12-3/TRBV12-4,TGTGCCAGCAGTTTAGGTCCCAATCAGCCCCAGCATTTT,CASSLGPNQPQHF
NA,NA,TRBJ1-1,TRBV7-7,TGTGCCAGCAGCTTGGCTACGAACACTGAAGCTTTCTTT,CASSLATNTEAFF